This is a list of T cell receptor beta chains from one sample in a study of blood T cell repertoires in COVID-19. TCRdb's table, derived via immunoSEQ multiplex PCR, lists solely in-frame clones and lacks some. In the table there are 250,000 to 300,000 clones, approximately 82% of which are singletons. Sequencing was performed on PBMCs or T cells enriched from blood (not recorded which). The receptor source for this set is a man aged 40-49 years who had been exposed to COVID-19. Each CDR3 is given with its conserved first and last residue. A D gene is named only where the DNA matches it firmly. Some rows have no size entry. The others give once, few or many, or a class for an expanded clone.

D gene,J gene,V gene,clone size,CDR3 protein,CDR3 DNA
.,TRBJ1-2,TRBV5-1,.,CASSLATLAGPEGYTF,TGCGCCAGCAGCTTGGCCACCCTCGCGGGGCCGGAGGGCTACACCTTC
.,TRBJ1-1,TRBV13,.,CASSPGGMNTEAFF,TGTGCCAGCAGTCCGGGGGGGATGAACACTGAAGCTTTCTTT
TRBD2,TRBJ2-7,TRBV3-1/TRBV3-2,.,CASSYSIPGLDDEQYF,TGTGCCAGCAGCTACTCCATACCGGGACTAGATGACGAGCAGTACTTC
.,TRBJ1-1,TRBV6-5,.,CASSSPALAEAFF,TGTGCCAGCAGTTCACCTGCGCTAGCTGAAGCTTTCTTT
TRBD1,TRBJ1-2,TRBV2,.,CARRQGNYGYTF,TGTGCCAGAAGACAGGGTAACTATGGCTACACCTTC
.,TRBJ1-1,TRBV9,.,CASSVGVQGVGTEAFF,TGTGCCAGCAGCGTTGGAGTTCAGGGTGTAGGTACTGAAGCTTTCTTT
.,TRBJ1-2,TRBV10-1,.,CASSASRQGSYTF,TGCGCCAGCAGTGCCTCTCGGCAGGGTAGCTACACCTTC
TRBD2,TRBJ2-3,TRBV7-9,.,CASSYLAGGGDTQYF,TGTGCCAGCAGCTACCTAGCGGGAGGCGGAGATACGCAGTATTTT
.,TRBJ2-1,TRBV19,.,CASTSDGRDASEQFF,.
.,TRBJ1-2,TRBV6-5,.,CASSYSPLGLGGGYTF,TGTGCCAGCAGTTACTCCCCCCTGGGACTGGGGGGTGGCTACACCTTC
.,TRBJ1-4,TRBV2,.,CASARARDEKLFF,TGTGCCAGCGCCAGGGCCAGGGATGAAAAACTGTTTTTT
.,TRBJ2-6,TRBV19,.,CASSIGTAVPGANVLTF,TGTGCCAGTAGTATCGGGACTGCGGTCCCTGGGGCCAACGTCCTGACTTTC
.,TRBJ1-5,TRBV30,.,CAWSVEGNQPQHF,TGTGCCTGGAGTGTTGAGGGCAATCAGCCCCAGCATTTT
.,TRBJ1-1,TRBV5-8,.,CASTLPSGHVNTEAFF,TGTGCCAGCACCTTACCCTCTGGACACGTGAATACTGAAGCTTTCTTT
.,TRBJ2-7,TRBV5-4,.,CASSQGGYEQYF,TGTGCCAGCAGTCAGGGAGGCTACGAGCAGTACTTC
.,TRBJ1-2,TRBV6-5,once,CASSYDWWGGVGGYTF,TGTGCCAGCAGTTACGATTGGTGGGGGGGCGTTGGTGGCTACACCTTC
.,TRBJ2-3,TRBV30,.,CAWSITDTQYF,TGTGCCTGGAGTATAACAGATACGCAGTATTTT
.,TRBJ1-6,TRBV18,.,CASSPGGSYNSPLHF,TGTGCCAGCTCACCAGGGGGGTCCTATAATTCACCCCTCCACTTT
.,TRBJ1-3,TRBV2,.,CASNSLGNTIYF,TGTGCCAGCAACTCCCTTGGAAACACCATATATTTT
TRBD2,TRBJ2-7,TRBV7-3,.,CASSPGPSGSYEQYF,TGTGCCAGCAGCCCAGGGCCTAGCGGCTCCTACGAGCAGTACTTC
.,TRBJ1-2,TRBV4-1,.,CASSQEGPTAKGYTF,TGCGCCAGCAGCCAAGAGGGGCCAACCGCAAAGGGCTACACCTTC
TRBD1,TRBJ2-7,TRBV5-6,once,CASNQKGARAYEQYF,TGTGCCAGCAACCAAAAGGGGGCGCGAGCCTACGAGCAGTACTTC
.,TRBJ2-3,TRBV5-5,few,CASSFEADTQYF,TGTGCCAGCAGCTTTGAGGCAGATACGCAGTATTTT
TRBD2,TRBJ2-2,TRBV3-1/TRBV3-2,.,CASSQVGLAVAGELFF,TGTGCCAGCAGCCAAGTGGGACTAGCGGTCGCCGGGGAGCTGTTTTTT
.,TRBJ2-5,TRBV7-9,.,CASGQGRAETQYF,TGTGCCTCCGGCCAGGGGCGGGCAGAGACCCAGTACTTC
TRBD1,TRBJ1-3,TRBV14,.,CASSPLGQGSSGNTIYF,TGTGCCAGCAGCCCTCTAGGACAGGGAAGCTCTGGAAACACCATATATTTT
.,TRBJ1-1,TRBV7-8,.,CASSLTWNRGAGMNTEAFF,TGTGCCAGCAGCTTAACGTGGAACCGGGGGGCCGGGATGAACACTGAAGCTTTCTTT
.,TRBJ1-3,TRBV30,few,CAWTPASYSGNTIYF,TGTGCCTGGACCCCCGCCAGTTACTCTGGAAACACCATATATTTT
.,TRBJ1-1,TRBV5-1,few,CASRTGLLDTEAFF,TGCGCCAGCAGAACGGGTCTGTTAGACACTGAAGCTTTCTTT
TRBD2,TRBJ2-5,TRBV10-3,.,CAIRIRGLVDETQYF,TGTGCCATCAGAATAAGAGGACTAGTCGATGAGACCCAGTACTTC
.,TRBJ1-1,TRBV19,.,CASSTSFVTFF,TGTGCCAGTAGTACGAGTTTTGTAACTTTCTTT
.,TRBJ2-7,TRBV18,many,CASSPPTLRDEQYF,TGTGCCAGCTCACCACCGACTTTGCGGGACGAGCAGTACTTC
TRBD2,TRBJ2-3,TRBV29-1,.,CSVVAGDRTDTQYF,TGCAGCGTTGTAGCGGGGGACCGCACAGATACGCAGTATTTT
.,TRBJ2-2,TRBV12-3/TRBV12-4,.,CASSFYNTGELFF,TGTGCCAGCAGTTTCTACAACACCGGGGAGCTGTTTTTT
TRBD2,TRBJ2-1,TRBV10-3,.,CAAAGTSGNNEQFF,TGTGCCGCCGCCGGGACTAGCGGAAACAATGAGCAGTTCTTC
.,TRBJ1-3,TRBV19,few,CASSLYAGLSSGNTIYF,TGTGCCAGTAGTCTATACGCGGGACTGAGCTCTGGAAACACCATATATTTT
.,TRBJ2-7,TRBV6-5,.,CASRNYQGGGHEQYF,TGTGCCAGCAGAAACTATCAGGGAGGCGGCCACGAGCAGTACTTC
.,TRBJ1-2,TRBV5-1,.,CASSVLEGRDGYTF,TGCGCCAGCAGCGTCCTGGAGGGGAGGGATGGCTACACCTTC
TRBD2,TRBJ2-2,TRBV29-1,.,CSVTSGANTGELFF,TGCAGCGTTACTAGCGGGGCGAACACCGGGGAGCTGTTTTTT
TRBD2,TRBJ2-1,TRBV10-3,.,CAISGVAGGRGNEQFF,TGTGCCATCAGTGGTGTTGCGGGAGGCAGGGGCAATGAGCAGTTCTTC
TRBD1,TRBJ1-5,TRBV30,few,CAWNRGNNQPQHF,TGTGCCTGGAACAGGGGCAACAATCAGCCCCAGCATTTT
.,TRBJ1-4,TRBV14,.,CASSPRLDEKLFF,TGTGCCAGCAGCCCGCGATTAGATGAAAAACTGTTTTTT
.,TRBJ2-7,TRBV7-8,.,CASSLSGGNLYEQYF,TGTGCCAGCAGCTTGAGCGGAGGGAACCTCTACGAGCAGTACTTC
.,TRBJ2-3,TRBV18,once,CASSPLGVGGMSTDTQYF,TGTGCCAGCTCACCGCTAGGGGTTGGCGGGATGAGCACAGATACGCAGTATTTT
TRBD2,TRBJ2-7,TRBV9,.,CASPPPSGRPSSYEQYF,TGTGCCAGCCCCCCCCCTAGCGGGAGGCCGAGCTCCTACGAGCAGTACTTC
TRBD1,TRBJ1-2,TRBV28,.,CASSLGQGIVYTF,TGTGCCAGCAGTTTGGGACAGGGGATCGTCTACACCTTC
.,TRBJ2-3,TRBV7-9,few,CASSSGQSSTDTQYF,TGTGCCAGCAGCTCCGGACAGTCTAGCACAGATACGCAGTATTTT
TRBD1,TRBJ2-7,TRBV24-1,.,CATSDKGQESYEQYF,TGTGCCACCAGTGATAAAGGACAGGAGAGCTACGAGCAGTACTTC
.,TRBJ2-1,TRBV3-1/TRBV3-2,.,CASSPFVDNEQFF,TGTGCCAGCAGCCCATTTGTTGACAATGAGCAGTTCTTC
TRBD2,TRBJ2-3,TRBV28,.,CASTGTSGTSMQYF,TGTGCCAGCACCGGGACTAGCGGGACCTCGATGCAGTATTTT
TRBD1,TRBJ2-4,TRBV27,many,CASSLRTNRGNDIQYF,TGTGCCAGCAGCCTTAGGACGAACAGGGGGAATGACATTCAGTACTTC
TRBD1,TRBJ1-6,TRBV5-1,many,CASSPQGTGNSPLHF,TGCGCCAGCAGCCCTCAAGGGACAGGGAATTCACCCCTCCACTTT
TRBD1,TRBJ1-5,TRBV28,once,CASSGSGGGASHQPQHF,TGTGCCAGCAGTGGCAGTGGAGGGGGCGCGTCCCATCAGCCCCAGCATTTT